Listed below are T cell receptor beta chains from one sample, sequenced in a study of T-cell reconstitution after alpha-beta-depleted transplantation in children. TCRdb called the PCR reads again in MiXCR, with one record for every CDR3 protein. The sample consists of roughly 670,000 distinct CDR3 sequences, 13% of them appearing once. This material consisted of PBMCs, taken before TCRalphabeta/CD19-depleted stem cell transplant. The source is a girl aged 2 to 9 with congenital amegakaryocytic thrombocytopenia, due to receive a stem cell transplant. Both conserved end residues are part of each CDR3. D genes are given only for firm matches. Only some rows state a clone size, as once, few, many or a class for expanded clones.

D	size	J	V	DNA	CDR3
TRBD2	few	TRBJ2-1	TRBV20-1	TGCAGTGCTAGAGATCCTCGGCGGCGGGAGGTTGGAGAGCAGTTCTTC	CSARDPRRREVGEQFF
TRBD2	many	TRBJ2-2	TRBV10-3	TGTGCCATCGGGGGAGATGGACTAGCGGCAGGGACGAACACCGGGGAGCTGTTTTTT	CAIGGDGLAAGTNTGELFF
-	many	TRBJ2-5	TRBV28	TGTGCCAGCAGTTTACGCAGGCCCGCGAAAGGAGAGACCCAGTACTTC	CASSLRRPAKGETQYF
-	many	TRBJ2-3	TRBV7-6	TGTGCCAGCAGTAATGACCCCGCAGATACGCAGTATTTT	CASSNDPADTQYF
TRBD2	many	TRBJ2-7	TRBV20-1	TGCAGTGCTAACTCACTAGCGGGAGCGGTCTACGAGCAGTACTTC	CSANSLAGAVYEQYF
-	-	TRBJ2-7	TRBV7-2	TGTGCCAGCAGCTTAATGCAGGGTTACGAGCAGTACTTC	CASSLMQGYEQYF
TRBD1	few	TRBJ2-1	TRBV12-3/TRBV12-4	TGTGCCAGCAGTTCTAGGGGGACAGGGGTGAATGAGCAGTTCTTC	CASSSRGTGVNEQFF
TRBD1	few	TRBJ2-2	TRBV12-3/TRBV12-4	TGTGCCAGCAGTCTTAGTACGACACAGGGGGCCGGGGAGCTGTTTTTT	CASSLSTTQGAGELFF
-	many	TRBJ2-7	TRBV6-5	TGTGCCAGCAGTTATGTAGGGACCGGGAACCAGCAGTACTTC	CASSYVGTGNQQYF
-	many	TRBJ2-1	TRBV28	TGTGCCAGCAGTTTAGTGGGGCGCAATGAGCAGTTCTTC	CASSLVGRNEQFF
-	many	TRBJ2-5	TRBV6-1	TGTGCCAGCAGTGAATTTCCGCGTGAAGAGACCCAGTACTTC	CASSEFPREETQYF
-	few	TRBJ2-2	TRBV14	TGTGCCAGCAGCCAAGATCATTACGCGGGACCGAACACCGGGGAGCTGTTTTTT	CASSQDHYAGPNTGELFF
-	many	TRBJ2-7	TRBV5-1	TGCGCCAGCAGCTTGGCCGGGGTCCACGAGCAGTACTTC	CASSLAGVHEQYF
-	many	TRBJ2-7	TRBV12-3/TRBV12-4	TGTGCCAGCAGTTTTCAGTCAGGGGTGTACGAGCAGTACTTC	CASSFQSGVYEQYF
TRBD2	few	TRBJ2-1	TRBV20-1	TGCAGTGCCCCAATAGCGGGAGGGCCGAATGAGCAGTTCTTC	CSAPIAGGPNEQFF
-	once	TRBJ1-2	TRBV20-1	TGCAGTGCTAGAGACAGGTCCGGAGATGGCTACACCTTC	CSARDRSGDGYTF
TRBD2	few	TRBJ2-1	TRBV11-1	TGTGCCAGCAGCCCGTCGACTAGCGGAATTACGAATGAGCAGTTCTTC	CASSPSTSGITNEQFF
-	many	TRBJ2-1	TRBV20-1	TGCAGTGCTAGGGGTTTGGGGAATGAGCAGTTCTTC	CSARGLGNEQFF
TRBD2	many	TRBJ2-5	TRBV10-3	TGTGCCAGTAGACTAGCGCATAAAGAGACCCAGTACTTC	CASRLAHKETQYF
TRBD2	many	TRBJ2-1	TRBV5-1	TGCGCCAGCAGCCCCGCTAGCGGATTCTACAATGAGCAGTTCTTC	CASSPASGFYNEQFF
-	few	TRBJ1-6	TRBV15	TGTGCCACCAGCAGAGTGGGGGGGGGCGCGGAGTCACCCCTCCACTTT	CATSRVGGGAESPLHF
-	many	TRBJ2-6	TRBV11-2	TGTGCCAGCAGCTTATATCCAGCGGCCTCTGGGGCCAACGTCCTGACTTTC	CASSLYPAASGANVLTF